This T cell receptor beta chain derives from a study of CXCR3-negative and CXCR3-positive naive CD8 T cells. Study-wide points: CXCR3-negative and CXCR3-positive naive cells shared comparable TRBV-TRBJ usage, but memory cells did not. Cryopreserved PBMCs had partly decreased CXCR3 expression; fresh PBMCs were used in most assays.

The germline gives CDR1 MDHEN, CDR2 SYDVKM. This CDR3 contains 15 residues. Concerning this clonotype itself: Antigen unknown.

The libraries of TRB cDNA were constructed through 5' RACE using UMI labels. TCRdb reprocessed the 5' RACE reads, keeping one entry per CDR3 protein, no DNA. The specimen's table records about 40,000 distinct CDR3 sequences. Per CD8+ T cell subset, triplicate sorts of 250,000 to 300,000 cells each were done. The receptor was derived from a human donor in good health. Some clones in this sample may be carry-over from other donors' samples. Sequenced input: memory CD8+ T cells from blood. The chain employs TRBV28 and TRBJ2-3; lacking DNA, the TRBD1 call made by TCRdb goes unchecked. CDR3 in amino acids: CASSLGAGAGDTQYF.